This T cell receptor beta chain comes out of a study of blood T cell repertoires in COVID-19. Repertoires were generated with immunoSEQ multiplex PCR, while TCRdb's copy carries only in-frame clones and drops some. Among 250,000 to 400,000 clones, 85% were seen once, and the ten largest hold about 1.9%. Living in about two dozen US areas, the participants were between about 18 and 100 years of age. Cohort placement rested on clinical history that participants reported themselves. The sequenced material came from PBMCs or T cells enriched from blood (not recorded which). The origin of this receptor is a woman aged 30 to 39 who had been exposed to COVID-19.

The CDR3 DNA reads as TGCGCCAGCACAGGGTCGTACCAAGAGACCCAGTACTTC. Its translation is CASTGSYQETQYF. This chain links TRBV5-1 with TRBJ2-5; a weak D match, TRBD1 (5 bases). This CDR3 comprises 13 residues. V lost 6 bases, J lost 0 bases, and 9 bases lay in between. Germline V gene data show CDR1 as SGHRS and CDR2 as YFSETQ.